A selection of T cell receptor beta chains follows, all from one sample in a study of blood T cell repertoires in COVID-19. Profiled with immunoSEQ multiplex PCR; TCRdb holds only in-frame clones, not every one. The sample holds 130,000 to 150,000 clones, 87% seen once. Sequences were obtained from PBMCs or T cells enriched from blood (not recorded which). The source is a middle-aged woman who had been exposed to COVID-19. Both conserved end residues are part of each CDR3. The D gene is left open where the match is weak. A clone size is listed for some rows: how often the clone was seen (once, few, many), or a class if it is expanded.

.,TRBJ2-1,TRBV15,.,TGTGCCACCAGCAGAGATGTAGAGGGGAGGAATGAGCAGTTCTTC,CATSRDVEGRNEQFF
.,TRBJ1-1,TRBV14,.,TGTGCCAGCAGCCAGGCGGGTTTAATGAACACTGAAGCTTTCTTT,CASSQAGLMNTEAFF
.,TRBJ2-5,TRBV29-1,TRBD1,TGCAGCGTTAGGACAGGCAGGGAGACCCAGTACTTC,CSVRTGRETQYF
.,TRBJ1-4,TRBV4-1,.,TGCGCCAGCAGCCAAGAAGTTGGCGTGCTGCGGGAAAAACTGTTTTTT,CASSQEVGVLREKLFF
.,TRBJ2-1,TRBV5-1,.,TGCGCCAGCAGCTTATTACTAGGCGAGCAGTTCTTC,CASSLLLGEQFF
few,TRBJ1-5,TRBV7-9,.,TGTGCCAGCAGCCATGGGTGGCAGGGCGGAGGCAATCAGCCCCAGCATTTT,CASSHGWQGGGNQPQHF
.,TRBJ2-7,TRBV27,TRBD2,TGTGCCAGCTCCACTGCCCTAGCGGAGAGCTCCTACGAGCAGTACTTC,CASSTALAESSYEQYF
.,TRBJ2-6,TRBV28,.,TGTGCCAGCAGTTCGGGACTTCGAAGCTCTGGGGCCAACGTCCTGACTTTC,CASSSGLRSSGANVLTF
.,TRBJ2-2,TRBV7-9,TRBD1,TGTGCCAGCAGCGTACAGGGGGCGGCGAACACCGGGGAGCTGTTTTTT,CASSVQGAANTGELFF
.,TRBJ2-1,TRBV27,TRBD1,TGTGCCAGCAGTTTACAGTGGGGACAGGGGGACTATGAGCAGTTCTTC,CASSLQWGQGDYEQFF
.,TRBJ2-7,TRBV29-1,.,TGCAGCGTTGTAACCGGGACAATTTACGAGCAGTACTTC,CSVVTGTIYEQYF
.,TRBJ2-1,TRBV7-9,TRBD1,TGTGCCAGCAGTCCGGCCCGACAGGGACCCTACAATGAGCAGTTCTTC,CASSPARQGPYNEQFF
.,TRBJ2-3,TRBV18,TRBD1,TGTGCCAGCTCAACGACAGGGGGCAACGGTGGAGATACGCAGTATTTT,CASSTTGGNGGDTQYF
.,TRBJ2-7,TRBV27,TRBD1,TGTGCCAGCACCTTAGAGGGACAGGGGAAGCCCTACGAGCAGTACTTC,CASTLEGQGKPYEQYF
.,TRBJ2-7,TRBV29-1,.,TGCAGCGTTGAAAGTACCAAGGACAGCCCCTACGAGCAGTACTTC,CSVESTKDSPYEQYF
.,TRBJ1-1,TRBV7-3,.,TGTGCCAGCAGCTTATGGGGGCAGGACACTGAAGCTTTCTTT,CASSLWGQDTEAFF
.,TRBJ1-4,TRBV12-3/TRBV12-4,TRBD1,TGTGCCAGCGCGACAGGGGGCGATGAAAAACTGTTTTTT,CASATGGDEKLFF
few,TRBJ1-2,TRBV2,.,TGTGCCAGCACCCCGGGAGGGGGGGACTATGGCTACACCTTC,CASTPGGGDYGYTF